The next 21 T cell receptor beta chains were all read from a single sample in a study of T cell changes during pregnancy in multiple sclerosis. Using immunoSEQ multiplex PCR, the repertoire was profiled, and TCRdb retains in-frame clones only, with some absent. The sample shows about 54,000 clones, just under 90% of them seen only once. Sequencing used CD4+ T cells from peripheral blood mononuclear cells, obtained in the first trimester of pregnancy. These receptors originate from a female donor with multiple sclerosis, enrolled in a pregnancy study.

The chain uses TRBV18 and TRBJ1-2; 7 positions match TRBD1. The CDR3 has 17 residues. Germline V CDR1 and CDR2: KGHSH, LQKENI. V lost 4 bases and J lost 4; bases outside the gene matches: 15. The CDR3 nucleotides are TGTGCCAGCTCACTCACCGGGGACAGTAAAAATCTCTATGGCTACACCTTC. The encoded protein is CASSLTGDSKNLYGYTF.

This clone was detected once. The chain employs TRBV6-1 and TRBJ2-7; 8 nucleotides match TRBD1. Trimming at V came to 4 bases and at J to 5 bases, leaving 4 bases not matched to a gene. The CDR3 runs 13 residues. CDR1 is MNHNS, CDR2 SASEGT, per germline. CDR3 protein: CASSATGVHEQYF. The CDR3 nucleotides are TGTGCCAGCAGTGCGACAGGGGTCCACGAGCAGTACTTC.

J is TRBJ1-2 and V is TRBV28, with 9 nucleotides matching TRBD1. CDR1 and CDR2 from the germline V gene are MDHEN and SYDVKM. CDR3 length: 12 amino acids. The J segment lost 4 bases and the V segment lost 6 bases, leaving 0 bases of the junction unmatched. The chain's CDR3 is CASRTGGYGYTF. The DNA for the CDR3 is TGTGCCAGCAGGACAGGGGGCTATGGCTACACCTTC.

The chain links TRBV19 to TRBJ2-7, with D possibly TRBD1 on 6 matching bases. Trimming removed 4 bases from V and 3 bases from J, with 16 bases in between. Germline values: CDR1 LNHDA, CDR2 SQIVND (reference sequence). The CDR3 sequence is 15 residues long. The DNA of the CDR3 is TGTGCCAGTAGTAGGGGCCCGGACAGCAGCTACGAGCAGTACTTC. It specifies CASSRGPDSSYEQYF.

The J gene is TRBJ2-6, the V gene TRBV5-6; a weak D match, TRBD1 (5 bases). V was clipped by 2 bases and J by 2 bases, with 8 bases between them. Germline V gene data show CDR1 as SGHDT and CDR2 as YYEEEE. This CDR3 has 15 amino acids. The CDR3 DNA reads TGTGCCAGCAGCTTTCAAGGGGCTGGGGCCAACGTCCTGACTTTC. As protein: CASSFQGAGANVLTF.

J is TRBJ1-1 and V is TRBV6-5; D perhaps matches TRBD1 (6 bases). The CDR3 totals 14 residues. The V gene's germline CDR1 is MNHEY and CDR2 SVGAGI. The V and J ends lost 0 bases and 5 bases respectively, with 10 bases between them. The CDR3 is CASSYSGGRTEAFF. In DNA form, the CDR3 reads TGTGCCAGCAGTTACTCCGGGGGGCGTACTGAAGCTTTCTTT.

This chain connects TRBV5-5 to TRBJ1-5; D is undetermined. Germline CDR1 reads SGHKS; CDR2 reads YYEKEE (reference sequence). With 4 bases removed from V and 3 bases from J, the gap between germline ends came to 11 bases. There are 14 residues in the CDR3. CDR3 protein: CASSRRENNQPQHF. CDR3 DNA sequence: TGTGCCAGCAGCCGGCGGGAAAACAATCAGCCCCAGCATTTT. Full variable domain (remainder filled in from reference TRBV5-5 and TRBJ1-5): DAGVTQSPTHLIKTRGQQVTLRCSPISGHKSVSWYQQVLGQGPQFIFQYYEKEERGRGNFPDRFSARQFPNYSSELNVNALLLGDSALYLCASSRRENNQPQHFGDGTRLSIL.

The chain recombines TRBV11-3 with TRBJ2-3; 11 positions match TRBD2. The trim removed 5 bases at V and 7 bases at J, leaving 14 bases unmatched. This CDR3 has 17 residues. In germline, CDR1 is SGHNT, CDR2 YENEEA. DNA of the CDR3: TGTGCCAGCAGCGAAGTGGCTTTAGCGGGGGGGCCTTATACGCAGTATTTT. Translating it yields CASSEVALAGGPYTQYF. The whole variable domain, remainder taken from reference TRBV11-3 and TRBJ2-3, is EAGVVQSPRYKIIEKKQPVAFWCNPISGHNTLYWYLQNLGQGPELLIRYENEEAVDDSQLPKDRFSAERLKGVDSTLKIQPAELGDSAVYLCASSEVALAGGPYTQYFGPGTRLTVL.

The V and J genes are TRBV29-1 and TRBJ1-1; D might be TRBD1 (6 bases). The CDR3 extends over 13 amino acids. From germline, CDR1 is SQVTM and CDR2 ANQGSEA. Trimming pared 7 bases from V and 1 base from J, leaving 13 bases between. CDR3 residues: CSARGGANTEAFF. The DNA of the CDR3 is TGCAGCGCCCGGGGGGGGGCGAACACTGAAGCTTTCTTT.

The chain is built from TRBV11-2 and TRBJ2-1; 14 positions agree with TRBD2. The CDR3 spans 15 residues. The V gene's germline CDR1 is SGHAT and CDR2 FQNNGV. The V gene end was trimmed by 7 bases and the J gene end by 7 bases; junction bases not matched to a gene: 6. As DNA, the CDR3 is TGTGCCAGCACCACCGGGACTAGCGGGAGTAATGAGCAGTTCTTC. Its translation is CASTTGTSGSNEQFF.

In this sample, this clone turned up once. V and J are TRBV27 and TRBJ2-2; 7 bases agree with TRBD2. Germline V CDR1 and CDR2: MNHEY, SMNVEV (reference sequence). Trimming took 5 bases from V and 4 from J; bases not matched to a gene: 7. This CDR3 comprises 15 residues. CDR3 sequence: CASSTTSSLTGELFF. In DNA form, the CDR3 reads TGTGCCAGCAGTACGACTAGCTCTCTCACCGGGGAGCTGTTTTTT.

The rearrangement uses TRBV30 and TRBJ1-3; D gene uncertain. There are 16 residues in the CDR3. In germline, CDR1 is GTSNPN, CDR2 SVGIG (reference sequence). The germline V and J ends were trimmed by 2 bases and 0 bases, with 14 bases remaining between them. The chain's CDR3 is CAWSSQVGISGNTIYF. CDR3 coding DNA: TGTGCCTGGAGTTCCCAGGTCGGGATCTCTGGAAACACCATATATTTT. Supplemented by reference TRBV30 and TRBJ1-3, the full variable domain reads SQTIHQWPATLVQPVGSPLSLECTVEGTSNPNLYWYRQAAGRGLQLLFYSVGIGQISSEVPQNLSASRPQDRQFILSSKKLLLSDSGFYLCAWSSQVGISGNTIYFGEGSWLTVV.

The rearrangement uses TRBV6-6 and TRBJ2-2; TRBD2 might be the D (6 bases). V was clipped by 5 bases and J by 2 bases, with 15 bases between them. The CDR3 is 16 residues long. CDR1 and CDR2 from the germline V gene are MNHNY and SVGAGI (reference sequence). As DNA, the CDR3 is TGTGCCAGCAGTCTAAGCGGAGGGATAAACACCGGGGAGCTGTTTTTT. Residues: CASSLSGGINTGELFF.

The chain employs TRBV29-1 and TRBJ2-4; 7 bases are a match to TRBD1. The germline V gene encodes CDR1 SQVTM and CDR2 ANQGSEA. V lost 4 bases to trimming and J lost 5 bases; unmatched junction nucleotides: 8. The length of the CDR3 is 14 residues. CDR3 sequence: CSVVVQGIENIQYF. CDR3 nucleotide sequence: TGCAGCGTTGTGGTACAGGGGATTGAAAACATTCAGTACTTC.

The chain has TRBV10-1 and TRBJ2-7, with 10 bases fitting TRBD1. From germline, CDR1 is WNHNN and CDR2 SYGVQD (reference sequence). CDR3 size: 15 residues. Germline trimming cut 2 bases from V and 4 bases from J; bases unmatched to any gene: 5. Here the CDR3 reads CASSETGQGMYEQYF. The CDR3 coding sequence is TGCGCCAGCAGTGAGACGGGACAGGGGATGTACGAGCAGTACTTC.

The chain uses TRBV5-4 and TRBJ2-7; D possibly corresponds to TRBD2 (5 bases). Germline V gives CDR1 SGHNT, CDR2 YYREEE (reference sequence). The V end lost 4 bases, the J end lost 3 bases, and 17 bases lay between the germline ends. CDR3 length: 15 amino acids. The DNA of the CDR3 is TGTGCCAGCAGCGCTTCCGGGAAGATGGACTACGAGCAGTACTTC. Protein: CASSASGKMDYEQYF.

This clone has a single count. The V gene is TRBV5-1, the J gene TRBJ2-3, with 9 nucleotides matching TRBD2. The CDR3 is 16 residues long. The V segment lost 1 base and the J segment 1 base; nucleotides outside the gene matches: 4. The V gene's germline CDR1 is SGHRS and CDR2 YFSETQ. CDR3 region: CASSLLASGGTDTQYF. As DNA, the CDR3 is TGCGCCAGCAGCTTGTTGGCTAGCGGGGGCACAGATACGCAGTATTTT. The full variable domain, its missing parts supplied by reference TRBV5-1 and TRBJ2-3, is KAGVTQTPRYLIKTRGQQVTLSCSPISGHRSVSWYQQTPGQGLQFLFEYFSETQRNKGNFPGRFSGRQFSNSRSEMNVSTLELGDSALYLCASSLLASGGTDTQYFGPGTRLTVL.

There are a few counts of this clone. The V and J genes are TRBV6-5 and TRBJ1-1; 7 bases fit TRBD1. V lost 11 bases and J lost 4; bases outside the gene matches: 13. Looked up from germline, CDR1 is MNHEY and CDR2 is SVGAGI. The length of the CDR3 is 14 residues. CDR3 DNA sequence: TGTGCCGGCCGGTGGAGGCGGGACAGCACTGAAGCTTTCTTT. Translation gives CAGRWRRDSTEAFF.

The rearrangement uses TRBV28 and TRBJ1-1, with 9 nucleotides matching TRBD1. The germline CDR1 and CDR2 sequences are MDHEN and SYDVKM. The CDR3 runs to 13 residues. The junction had 7 bases not matched to a gene; V was cut back by 11 bases and J by 3 bases. CDR3: CACLRTGDTEAFF. DNA of the CDR3: TGTGCCTGCCTTCGGACAGGGGACACTGAAGCTTTCTTT.

The chain couples TRBV4-1 to TRBJ1-3, with TRBD1 matching over 7 bases. The CDR3 sequence is 16 residues long. CDR1 MGHRA and CDR2 YSYEKL come from the germline V gene. The V segment lost 5 bases and the J segment 4 bases; nucleotides outside the gene matches: 11. CDR3 region: CASSAFPGTEGNTIYF. The DNA for the CDR3 is TGCGCCAGCAGCGCCTTTCCCGGGACAGAAGGAAACACCATATATTTT.

This rearrangement joins TRBV5-4 to TRBJ2-3; D might be TRBD2 (7 bases). CDR3 length: 15 amino acids. The V gene's germline CDR1 is SGHNT and CDR2 YYREEE (reference sequence). V was trimmed by 0 bases and J by 1 base, leaving 9 bases between them. The CDR3 DNA sequence: TGTGCCAGCAGCTTGGCGGGGGGCGGCACAGATACGCAGTATTTT. Protein: CASSLAGGGTDTQYF.